Each of the 23 T cell receptor beta chains below was sequenced from the same sample in a study of control samples from healthy donors and cancer patients (TCRdb year 2020). Receptor libraries were prepared by the immunoSEQ multiplex PCR assay. Imported from immuneACCESS, the table was reduced by TCRdb to in-frame sequences with V and J called. These copies leave out some clones; in studies compared against another copy, an unresolved V gene accounts for under half, and the cause of the remainder is not known. The sample yields around 140,000 clones; nearly 90% were counted once. The ten largest clones take up about 7.6% of the sample. The sample was PBMCs. The receptors derive from a man over 45 with head and neck cancer.

This clone was observed a single time. This chain links TRBV28 with TRBJ1-2; no clear D gene. The germline V gene has CDR1 MDHEN and CDR2 SYDVKM. The CDR3 sequence is 13 residues long. V dropped 1 base and J dropped 4 bases, with 7 bases sitting between them. The CDR3 spells CASSLSVFYGYTF. CDR3 DNA: TGTGCCAGCAGTTTATCAGTTTTCTATGGCTACACCTTC.

This chain uses TRBV7-9 with TRBJ2-2; D uncertain. The CDR3 contains 12 residues. CDR1 is SEHNR and CDR2 is FQNEAQ in the germline V gene (reference sequence). V dropped 2 bases and J dropped 6 bases, with 4 bases sitting between them. CDR3 nucleotides: TGTGCCAGCAGCTTACGTCCCGGGGAGCTGTTTTTT. Translation gives CASSLRPGELFF.

The rearrangement joins TRBV27 to TRBJ2-7; a weak D match, TRBD1 (5 bases). Germline-derived CDR1 and CDR2 are MNHEY and SMNVEV (reference sequence). The CDR3 has 15 residues. Trimming pared 3 bases from V and 2 bases from J, leaving 14 bases between. CDR3 amino acids: CASSFNAGMAYEQYF. The CDR3, as DNA: TGTGCCAGCAGTTTTAACGCAGGGATGGCCTACGAGCAGTACTTC.

The chain is built from TRBV6-1 and TRBJ1-5; D unresolved. CDR1 is MNHNS and CDR2 is SASEGT in the germline V gene. Trimming removed 2 bases at V and 2 bases at J, with 7 bases between. This CDR3 has 14 amino acids. CDR3 bases: TGTGCCAGCAGTGAAAGGATGGGCAATCAGCCCCAGCATTTT. Encoded protein: CASSERMGNQPQHF.

The chain uses TRBV7-2 and TRBJ1-1; a possible D gene is TRBD1 (5 bases). Germline V gene lookup returns CDR1 SGHTA and CDR2 FQGNSA. V lost 5 bases and J lost 3, with 10 bases in between. The CDR3 covers 13 residues. CDR3 residues: CASSIQGDTEAFF. CDR3 bases: TGTGCCAGCAGCATACAAGGGGACACTGAAGCTTTCTTT.

The rearrangement joins TRBV27 to TRBJ1-1; D gene ambiguous. The CDR3 length is 13 residues. Between the trimmed V and J ends, which lost 6 bases and 0 bases, there was a span of 8 bases. Germline V gene lookup returns CDR1 MNHEY and CDR2 SMNVEV (reference sequence). Here the CDR3 reads CASRIGLNTEAFF. CDR3 coding DNA: TGTGCCAGCAGGATCGGGCTGAACACTGAAGCTTTCTTT.

Only one count was recorded for this clone. The chain is built from TRBV6-6 and TRBJ2-3; D remains unclear. V lost 4 bases to trimming and J lost 6 bases, with 5 bases between them. Germline CDR1 and CDR2: MNHNY and SVGAGI (reference sequence). This CDR3 is 11 amino acids long. The CDR3 DNA follows: TGTGCCAGCAGTTCCGAGGATACGCAGTATTTT. Translated, it gives CASSSEDTQYF.

The CDR3 reads CASSLWVSNTGELFF. Here the CDR3 DNA reads TGTGCCAGCAGCTTGTGGGTTTCGAACACCGGGGAGCTGTTTTTT. V gene TRBV11-2 combines with J gene TRBJ2-2; no definite D call. This CDR3 has 15 residues. The V gene lost 3 bases and the J gene lost 0 bases, with 8 bases spanning the gap. Per germline, CDR1 SGHAT and CDR2 FQNNGV.

The gene calls are TRBV21-1 and TRBJ2-5. TRBV21-1 is described as a pseudogene. This CDR3 has 10 residues. CDR3 sequence: CASSVGTQYF. In nucleotides, the CDR3 is TGTGCCAGCAGCGTGGGGACCCAGTACTTC.

A note on this clone: The junction shows a germline mismatch at one end, possibly a read error. The chain recombines TRBV18 with TRBJ1-1; D might be TRBD1 (5 bases). Per germline, CDR1 KGHSH and CDR2 LQKENI. The CDR3 is 14 amino acids. The CDR3 sequence: CASSPLAPNMGEAF. Written as DNA, the CDR3 is TGTGCCAGCTCACCACTCGCGCCGAACATGGGGGAAGCTTTT.

The chain recombines TRBV5-1 with TRBJ2-7; D might be TRBD1 (6 bases). The CDR3 is 13 residues long. Germline CDR1 reads SGHRS; CDR2 reads YFSETQ. V was cut by 2 bases and J by 2 bases, with 8 bases left in between. Here the CDR3 DNA reads TGCGCCAGCAGCTTAGACAGGCCCTACGAGCAGTACTTC. Residues: CASSLDRPYEQYF.

The chain couples TRBV5-4 to TRBJ2-5; D gene unclear. There are 12 residues in the CDR3. Germline assignment: CDR1 SGHNT and CDR2 YYREEE (reference sequence). The germline V and J ends were trimmed by 2 bases and 2 bases, with 4 bases remaining between them. In DNA form, the CDR3 reads TGTGCCAGCAGCTTCCAGCAAGAGACCCAGTACTTC. Protein product: CASSFQQETQYF.

The chain employs TRBV3-1 (or the pseudogene TRBV3-2) and TRBJ1-5; 7 bases agree with TRBD1. Germline V gene sequence: CDR1 LGHDT, CDR2 YNNKEL (reference sequence). The CDR3 totals 15 residues. V dropped 0 bases and J dropped 8; count of bases not matched to a gene: 7. As DNA, the CDR3 is TGTGCCAGCAGCCAAGACAGGGACAGTGGGAAGCCCCAGCATTTT. Protein: CASSQDRDSGKPQHF.

The chain combines TRBV3-1 (or the pseudogene TRBV3-2) with TRBJ2-2; 14 nucleotides agree with TRBD2. Trimming took 0 bases from V and 2 from J; bases not matched to a gene: 8. From germline, CDR1 is LGHDT and CDR2 YNNKEL (reference sequence). The length of the CDR3 is 20 residues. Here the CDR3 DNA reads TGTGCCAGCAGCCAAGAATTATTAGGACTAGCGGGGGGAAACACCGGGGAGCTGTTTTTT. This codes for CASSQELLGLAGGNTGELFF.

Comments on this clone: The same CDR3 also results from other DNA sequences found in this sample. The CDR3 region has the DNA TGTGCCAGCTCCCCCGGGACAGGGTACACCGGGGAGCTGTTTTTT. Its protein product is CASSPGTGYTGELFF. The chain has TRBV18 and TRBJ2-2, with 9 bases fitting TRBD1. This CDR3 contains 15 residues. V was pared by 6 bases and J by 3 bases, with 5 bases of the junction left unmatched. Germline CDR1 KGHSH, CDR2 LQKENI.

This clone was seen once. In the same sample, other DNA sequences code for this CDR3. The J gene is TRBJ2-3, the V gene TRBV6-1, with a possible D match to TRBD2 (5 bases). Trimming shortened V by 0 bases and J by 3 bases, and 10 bases separated the two germline ends. From germline, CDR1 is MNHNS and CDR2 SASEGT. This CDR3 contains 15 residues. CDR3 in DNA: TGTGCCAGCAGTGAAGCGGCCGGACTGACAGATACGCAGTATTTT. Protein sequence: CASSEAAGLTDTQYF.

The rearrangement joins TRBV28 to TRBJ1-5; maybe TRBD1 (6 bases). Trimming took 4 bases from V and 11 from J, leaving 15 bases between them. Germline V gives CDR1 MDHEN, CDR2 SYDVKM. CDR3 length: 13 residues. The CDR3 loop reads CASSSHSRGTQHF. Written as DNA, the CDR3 is TGTGCCAGCAGTTCCCACAGCAGGGGAACCCAGCATTTT.

The rearrangement joins TRBV29-1 to TRBJ1-2; D ambiguous. This CDR3 has 14 residues. V lost 1 base and J lost 9, with 18 bases in between. Germline CDR1 SQVTM, CDR2 ANQGSEA. The CDR3 is CSVEGPTWGRSYTF. In DNA, the CDR3 is TGCAGCGTTGAAGGCCCCACCTGGGGAAGGAGCTACACCTTC.

The genes are TRBV5-1 and TRBJ1-6; 9 bases align to TRBD1. Losses at the gene ends were 0 bases for V and 3 bases for J; bases not matched to a gene: 4. Germline V gene data show CDR1 as SGHRS and CDR2 as YFSETQ. The length of the CDR3 is 17 residues. CDR3 DNA: TGCGCCAGCAGCTTGGAGGGACAGGGAATCTATAATTCACCCCTCCACTTT. It is translated as CASSLEGQGIYNSPLHF.

The V call is TRBV28, the J call TRBJ2-5; D is unclear. The CDR3 loop spans 13 amino acids. V lost 7 bases and J 0 bases, leaving 9 bases between the germline ends. Looked up from germline, CDR1 is MDHEN and CDR2 is SYDVKM. The CDR3 reads CASTDNDQETQYF. CDR3 coding DNA: TGTGCCAGCACCGATAACGACCAAGAGACCCAGTACTTC.

The rearrangement uses TRBV5-1 and TRBJ1-3; D is uncertain. The V and J ends lost 2 bases and 4 bases respectively, with 19 bases between them. The CDR3 contains 17 residues. The germline V gene encodes CDR1 SGHRS and CDR2 YFSETQ. The CDR3 loop is CASSLTSPGANGNTIYF. The DNA for the CDR3 is TGCGCCAGCAGCTTAACCAGTCCGGGCGCGAACGGAAACACCATATATTTT.

V is TRBV30 and J is TRBJ2-7; D uncertain. Germline V gene lookup returns CDR1 GTSNPN and CDR2 SVGIG (reference sequence). The CDR3 length is 12 residues. Trimming removed 4 bases from V and 0 bases from J, with 7 bases in between. This CDR3 reads CAWTPYSYEQYF. The CDR3 bases are TGTGCCTGGACTCCTTACTCCTACGAGCAGTACTTC.

The chain is built from TRBV12-3 or TRBV12-4 and TRBJ2-1; unclear D gene. The V end lost 0 bases, the J end lost 9 bases, and 9 bases lay between the germline ends. CDR3 length: 13 residues. CDR3 nucleotides: TGTGCCAGCAGTTTAGCGGAGAGCTCTGAGCAGTTCTTC. Translation gives CASSLAESSEQFF.